Shown below are 7 T cell receptor beta chains from a single sample sequenced in a study of OX40 agonist ivuxolimab in advanced cancers. This table comes from immunoSEQ multiplex PCR, and its TCRdb copy is limited to in-frame clones, with some not included. Among approximately 66,000 clones listed, 70% to 90% were seen once. The specimen was CD4+ or CD8+ T cells sorted from blood, collected in a trial of the OX40 agonist ivuxolimab. Receptors were obtained from an adult with an advanced solid tumor such as melanoma, head and neck, liver or kidney cancer.

This clone was found a few times. The chain links TRBV11-3 to TRBJ2-3, with D possibly called TRBD1 or TRBD2 (5 bases each). This CDR3 region has 16 residues. Germline V gene sequence: CDR1 SGHNT, CDR2 YENEEA. Deletions cut 4 bases from V and 0 bases from J, with 14 bases between. The CDR3 spells CASSSGRQASTDTQYF. The CDR3 nucleotides are TGTGCCAGCAGCTCGGGACGGCAAGCTAGCACAGATACGCAGTATTTT.

The chain couples TRBV13 to TRBJ2-7; 9 bases are a match to TRBD1. The CDR3 runs 14 residues. CDR1 and CDR2 (germline): PRHDT, FYEKMQ (reference sequence). Trimming at V came to 5 bases and at J to 2 bases, leaving 4 bases not matched to a gene. The CDR3 loop reads CASSIDRGAYEQYF. CDR3 bases: TGTGCCAGCAGCATCGACAGGGGGGCCTACGAGCAGTACTTC. The variable domain in full, completed from reference TRBV13 and TRBJ2-7, reads AAGVIQSPRHLIKEKRETATLKCYPIPRHDTVYWYQQGPGQDPQFLISFYEKMQSDKGSIPDRFSAQQFSDYHSELNMSSLELGDSALYFCASSIDRGAYEQYFGPGTRLTVT.

This clone was seen a handful of times. The chain employs TRBV19 and TRBJ1-1, with D perhaps TRBD1 (5 bases). Per the germline V gene, CDR1 is LNHDA and CDR2 is SQIVND (reference sequence). Trimming took 8 bases from V and 6 from J, leaving 13 bases between them. The CDR3 consists of 12 residues. The CDR3 coding sequence is TGTGCCAGTCATCAGGGTGGATCTGAAGCTTTCTTT. It is translated as CASHQGGSEAFF.

The chain couples TRBV11-1 to TRBJ2-7; TRBD1 or TRBD2 may be the D gene (6 bases each). Germline assignment: CDR1 SGHAT and CDR2 FQDESV (reference sequence). The V end lost 1 base, the J end lost 7 bases, and 11 bases lay between the germline ends. This CDR3 region has 13 residues. CDR3 region: CASSLEGGGEQYF. Here the CDR3 DNA reads TGTGCCAGCAGCTTAGAAGGGGGAGGAGAGCAGTACTTC.

The chain joins TRBV29-1 to TRBJ2-1; maybe TRBD2 (6 bases). V was trimmed by 7 bases and J by 2 bases, leaving 9 bases between them. CDR1 SQVTM and CDR2 ANQGSEA come from the germline V gene. The length of the CDR3 is 12 residues. CDR3 protein: CSGGLTYNEQFF. CDR3 in DNA: TGCAGCGGGGGACTCACCTACAATGAGCAGTTCTTC.

DNA for the CDR3: TGTGCCAGCAGCCGCGGGACAGCTAATGAAAAACTGTTTTTT. It yields the protein CASSRGTANEKLFF. The chain couples TRBV6-6 to TRBJ1-4; 7 nucleotides match TRBD1. The germline gives CDR1 MNHNY, CDR2 SVGAGI (reference sequence). The CDR3 covers 14 residues. The V segment lost 6 bases and the J segment 3 bases; nucleotides outside the gene matches: 4.

The chain uses TRBV19 and TRBJ1-5; D not resolved. Germline V gives CDR1 LNHDA, CDR2 SQIVND (reference sequence). V lost 8 bases to trimming and J lost 4 bases, with 24 bases between them. This CDR3 contains 17 residues. The CDR3 DNA sequence: TGTGCCAGTCTTGACTTAAGGGCACCAAATAGTAATCAGCCCCAGCATTTT. Translating it yields CASLDLRAPNSNQPQHF.